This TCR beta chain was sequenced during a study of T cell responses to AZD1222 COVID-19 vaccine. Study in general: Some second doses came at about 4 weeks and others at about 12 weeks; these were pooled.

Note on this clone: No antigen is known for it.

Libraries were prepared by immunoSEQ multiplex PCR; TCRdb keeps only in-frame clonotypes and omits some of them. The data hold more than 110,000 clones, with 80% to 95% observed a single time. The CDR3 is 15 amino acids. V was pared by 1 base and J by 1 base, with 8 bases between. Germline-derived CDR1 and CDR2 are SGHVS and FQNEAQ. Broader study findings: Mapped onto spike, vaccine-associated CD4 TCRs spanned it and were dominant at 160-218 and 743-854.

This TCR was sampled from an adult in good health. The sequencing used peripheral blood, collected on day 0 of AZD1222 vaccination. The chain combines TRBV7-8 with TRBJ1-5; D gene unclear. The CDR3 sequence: CASSLEVVSNQPQHF. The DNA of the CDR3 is TGTGCCAGCAGCTTAGAGGTTGTGAGCAATCAGCCCCAGCATTTT.